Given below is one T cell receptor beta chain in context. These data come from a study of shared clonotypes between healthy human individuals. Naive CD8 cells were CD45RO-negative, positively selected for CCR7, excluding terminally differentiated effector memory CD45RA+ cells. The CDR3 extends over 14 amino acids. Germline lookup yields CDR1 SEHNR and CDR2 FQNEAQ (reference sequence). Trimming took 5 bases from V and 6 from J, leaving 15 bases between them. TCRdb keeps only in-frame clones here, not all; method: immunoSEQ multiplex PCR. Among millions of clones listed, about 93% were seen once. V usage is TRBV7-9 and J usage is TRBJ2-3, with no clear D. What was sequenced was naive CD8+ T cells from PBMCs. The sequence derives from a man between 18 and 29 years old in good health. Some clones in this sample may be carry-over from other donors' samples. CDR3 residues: CASSKVTRADTQYF. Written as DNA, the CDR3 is TGTGCCAGCAGCAAAGTTACGCGAGCGGATACGCAGTATTTT.